The source of this T cell receptor beta chain is a study of CD8 T cells in ankylosing spondylitis. Each TCR beta library was made by quantitative 5'-RACE that incorporated molecular barcodes. TCRdb recomputed calls from the 5' RACE reads with MiXCR, one row per CDR3 protein. The sample shows around 220,000 distinct CDR3 sequences, under 12% of them seen only once. This CDR3 is built from 13 residues. Germline V CDR1 and CDR2: LGHDT, YNNKEL (reference sequence). Trimming stripped 8 bases from V and 1 base from J, with 12 bases between. Study-level findings and limits: Ankylosing spondylitis blood appeared to carry a characteristic TCR beta motif of roughly eight highly homologous variants. In peripheral blood, disease-linked CD8+ clones occurred at relatively low frequencies.

Comments on this clonotype: Its matching antigen is unknown.

The receptor comes from a male donor with ankylosing spondylitis or in good health (not recorded which). Specimen: blood, either unsorted or a sorted T cell fraction (not recorded which). The chain has TRBV3-1 and TRBJ2-7; D gene unclear. The CDR3 nucleotides are TGTGCCAGCGTCGACACCTATTCCTACGAGCAGTACTTC. It encodes CASVDTYSYEQYF.